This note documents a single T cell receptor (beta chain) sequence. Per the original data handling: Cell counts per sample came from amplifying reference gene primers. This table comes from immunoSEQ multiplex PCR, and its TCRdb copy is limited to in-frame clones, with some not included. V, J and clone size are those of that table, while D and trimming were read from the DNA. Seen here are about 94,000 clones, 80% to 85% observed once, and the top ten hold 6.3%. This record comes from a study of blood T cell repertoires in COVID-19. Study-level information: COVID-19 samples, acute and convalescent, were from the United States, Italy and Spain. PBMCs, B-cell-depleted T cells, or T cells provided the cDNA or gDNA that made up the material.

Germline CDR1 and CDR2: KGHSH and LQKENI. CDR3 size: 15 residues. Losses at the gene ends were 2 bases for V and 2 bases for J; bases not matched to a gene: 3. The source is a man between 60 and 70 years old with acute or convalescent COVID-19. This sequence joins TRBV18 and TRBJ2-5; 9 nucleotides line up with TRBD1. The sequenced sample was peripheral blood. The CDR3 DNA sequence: TGTGCCAGCTCACCATCCGGACAGGGGCAAGAGACCCAGTACTTC. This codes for CASSPSGQGQETQYF.